This T cell receptor (beta chain) was documented in a study of technical replicates of blood from a handful of donors. The germline V gene encodes CDR1 SGHRS and CDR2 YFSETQ. The V and J ends lost 3 bases and 2 bases respectively, with 12 bases between them. The CDR3 is 14 amino acids. Measured with immunoSEQ multiplex PCR; TCRdb has only the in-frame clones, and not every one. The sample records tens of thousands of clones, 85% to 95% being singletons. This clone has a single count. The sample comprised T cells isolated from PBMCs. The chain recombines TRBV5-1 with TRBJ2-7; tentatively, D is TRBD2 (6 bases). The clonotype comes from a human donor in good health. CDR3 sequence: CASSSAGGAYEQYF. The CDR3 DNA follows: TGCGCCAGCAGCTCGGCGGGCGGGGCCTACGAGCAGTACTTC. The variable domain in full, completed from reference TRBV5-1 and TRBJ2-7, reads KAGVTQTPRYLIKTRGQQVTLSCSPISGHRSVSWYQQTPGQGLQFLFEYFSETQRNKGNFPGRFSGRQFSNSRSEMNVSTLELGDSALYLCASSSAGGAYEQYFGPGTRLTVT.